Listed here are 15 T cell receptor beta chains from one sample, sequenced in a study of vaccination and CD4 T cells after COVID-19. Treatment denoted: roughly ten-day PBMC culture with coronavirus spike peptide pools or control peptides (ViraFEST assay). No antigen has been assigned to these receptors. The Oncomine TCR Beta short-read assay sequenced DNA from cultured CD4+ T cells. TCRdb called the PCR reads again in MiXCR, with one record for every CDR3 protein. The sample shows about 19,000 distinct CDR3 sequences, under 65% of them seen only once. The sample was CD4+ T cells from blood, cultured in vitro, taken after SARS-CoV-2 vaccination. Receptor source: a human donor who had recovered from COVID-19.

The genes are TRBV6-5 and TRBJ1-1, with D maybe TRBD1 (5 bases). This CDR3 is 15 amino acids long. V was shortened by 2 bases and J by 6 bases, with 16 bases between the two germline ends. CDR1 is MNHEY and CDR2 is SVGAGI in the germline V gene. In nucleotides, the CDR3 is TGTGCCAGCAGTTACGTCGGACACCAATTCCCTGAAGCTTTCTTT. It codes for CASSYVGHQFPEAFF.

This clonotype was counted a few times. The CDR3 reads CSASGSRGLRNTEAFF. The CDR3 region has the DNA TGCAGTGCGAGTGGGTCCAGGGGGCTGAGGAACACTGAAGCTTTCTTT. The V call is TRBV20-1, the J call TRBJ1-1; 8 bases line up with TRBD1. The junction had 13 bases not matched to a gene; V was cut back by 6 bases and J by 1 base. Per the germline V gene, CDR1 is DFQATT and CDR2 is SNEGSKA (reference sequence). The CDR3 loop spans 16 amino acids.

CDR3 DNA sequence: TGTGCCAGTACTCAAACCATCCCGAACACCGGGGAGCTGTTTTTT. The encoded protein is CASTQTIPNTGELFF. The chain uses TRBV19 and TRBJ2-2; D gene ambiguous. The germline gives CDR1 LNHDA, CDR2 SQIVND (reference sequence). Between the trimmed V and J ends, which lost 7 bases and 0 bases, there was a span of 12 bases. The CDR3 length is 15 residues.

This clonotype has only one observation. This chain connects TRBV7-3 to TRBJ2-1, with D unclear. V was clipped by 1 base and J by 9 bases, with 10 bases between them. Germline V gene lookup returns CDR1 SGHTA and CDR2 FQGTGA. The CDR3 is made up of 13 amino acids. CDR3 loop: CASSLRDLGEQFF. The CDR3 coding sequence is TGTGCCAGCAGCTTAAGGGATTTAGGTGAGCAGTTCTTC.

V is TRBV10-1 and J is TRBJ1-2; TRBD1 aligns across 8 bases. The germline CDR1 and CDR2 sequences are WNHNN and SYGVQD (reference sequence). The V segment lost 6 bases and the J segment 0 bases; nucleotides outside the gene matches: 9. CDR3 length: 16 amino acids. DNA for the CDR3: TGCGCCAGCAGCGTGGGTTCGACAGGGGCTAACTATGGCTACACCTTC. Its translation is CASSVGSTGANYGYTF.

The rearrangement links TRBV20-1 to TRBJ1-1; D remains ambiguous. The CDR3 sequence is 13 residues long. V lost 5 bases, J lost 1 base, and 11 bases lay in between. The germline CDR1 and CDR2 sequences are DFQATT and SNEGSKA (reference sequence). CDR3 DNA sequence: TGCAGTGCTGCGGGCAGCCGGAACACTGAAGCTTTCTTT. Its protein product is CSAAGSRNTEAFF.

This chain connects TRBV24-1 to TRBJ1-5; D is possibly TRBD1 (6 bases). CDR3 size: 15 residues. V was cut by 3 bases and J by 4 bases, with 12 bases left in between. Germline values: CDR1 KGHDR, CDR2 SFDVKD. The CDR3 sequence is CATSDAGALNQPQHF. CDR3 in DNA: TGTGCCACCAGTGATGCGGGGGCTCTGAATCAGCCCCAGCATTTT.

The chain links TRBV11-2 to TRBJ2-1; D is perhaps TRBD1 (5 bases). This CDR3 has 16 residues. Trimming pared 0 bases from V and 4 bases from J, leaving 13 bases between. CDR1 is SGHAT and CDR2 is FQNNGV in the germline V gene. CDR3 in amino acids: CASSLDEGYRYNEQFF. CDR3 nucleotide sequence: TGTGCCAGCAGCTTAGATGAAGGGTACAGGTACAATGAGCAGTTCTTC.

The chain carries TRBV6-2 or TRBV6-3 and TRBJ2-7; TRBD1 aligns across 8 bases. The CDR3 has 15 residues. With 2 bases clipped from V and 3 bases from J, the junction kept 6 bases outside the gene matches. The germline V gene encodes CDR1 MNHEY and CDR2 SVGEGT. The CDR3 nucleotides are TGTGCCAGCAGTTACAGGGGGACAGGCTACTACGAGCAGTACTTC. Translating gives CASSYRGTGYYEQYF.

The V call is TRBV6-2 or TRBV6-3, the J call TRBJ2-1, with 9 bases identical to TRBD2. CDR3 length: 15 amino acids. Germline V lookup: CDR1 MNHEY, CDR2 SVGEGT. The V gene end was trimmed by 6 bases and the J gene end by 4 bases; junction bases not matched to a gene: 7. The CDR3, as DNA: TGTGCCAGCAGACCACTAGCGGGTATATACAATGAGCAGTTCTTC. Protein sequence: CASRPLAGIYNEQFF.

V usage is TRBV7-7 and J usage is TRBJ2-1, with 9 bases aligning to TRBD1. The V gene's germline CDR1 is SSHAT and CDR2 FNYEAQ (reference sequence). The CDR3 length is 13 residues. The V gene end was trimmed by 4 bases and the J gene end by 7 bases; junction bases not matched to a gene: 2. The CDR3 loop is CASSSGQGNEQFF. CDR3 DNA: TGTGCCAGCAGCTCAGGACAGGGGAATGAGCAGTTCTTC. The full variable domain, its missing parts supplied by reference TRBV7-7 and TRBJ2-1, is GAGVSQSPRYKVTKRGQDVTLRCDPISSHATLYWYQQALGQGPEFLTYFNYEAQPDKSGLPSDRFSAERPEGSISTLTIQRTEQRDSAMYRCASSSGQGNEQFFGPGTRLTVL.

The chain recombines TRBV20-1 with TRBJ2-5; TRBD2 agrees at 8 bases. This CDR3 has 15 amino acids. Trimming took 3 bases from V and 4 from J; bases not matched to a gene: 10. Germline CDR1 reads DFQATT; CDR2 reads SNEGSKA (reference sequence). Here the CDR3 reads CSARIASGLGETQYF. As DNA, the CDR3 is TGCAGTGCTAGGATCGCTAGCGGGTTAGGAGAGACCCAGTACTTC.

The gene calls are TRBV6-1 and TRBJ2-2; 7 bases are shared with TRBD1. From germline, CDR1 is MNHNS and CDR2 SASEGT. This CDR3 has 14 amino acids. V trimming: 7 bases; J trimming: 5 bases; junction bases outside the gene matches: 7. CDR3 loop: CASTWGQRTGELFF. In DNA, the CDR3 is TGTGCCAGCACTTGGGGACAGAGGACCGGGGAGCTGTTTTTT.

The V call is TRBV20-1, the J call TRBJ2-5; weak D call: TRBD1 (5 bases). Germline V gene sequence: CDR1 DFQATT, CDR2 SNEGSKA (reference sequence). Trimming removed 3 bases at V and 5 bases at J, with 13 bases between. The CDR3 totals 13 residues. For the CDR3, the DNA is TGCAGTGCTAGGGACACCCGGGCGGAGACCCAGTACTTC. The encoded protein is CSARDTRAETQYF.

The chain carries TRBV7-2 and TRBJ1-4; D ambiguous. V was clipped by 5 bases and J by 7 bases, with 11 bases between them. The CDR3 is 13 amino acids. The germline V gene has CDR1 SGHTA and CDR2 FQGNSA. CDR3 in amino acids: CASSPQPREKLFF. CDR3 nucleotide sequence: TGTGCCAGCAGCCCCCAACCCCGTGAAAAACTGTTTTTT. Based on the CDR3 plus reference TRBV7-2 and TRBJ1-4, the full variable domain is GAGVSQSPSNKVTEKGKDVELRCDPISGHTALYWYRQSLGQGLEFLIYFQGNSAPDKSGLPSDRFSAERTGGSVSTLTIQRTQQEDSAVYLCASSPQPREKLFFGSGTQLSVL.